This section outlines one T cell receptor (beta chain) sequence together with its context. Per the original methods: Reference gene primer amplification gave nucleated cell count estimates. Here immunoSEQ multiplex PCR was the method, and the copy in TCRdb shows in-frame clones only, minus some. The D gene and trimming were derived from the DNA, and the V and J assignments and clone size from that table. The sample lists over 80,000 clones; approximately 89% were seen once. This CDR3 comprises 16 residues. This sample was taken from a study of blood T cell repertoires in COVID-19. About the study: PBMCs, B-cell-depleted T cells, or T cells provided the cDNA or gDNA that made up the material.

The receptor's source is a man over 45 with acute or convalescent COVID-19. The chain recombines TRBV21-1 with TRBJ2-1; TRBD2 was called by the table and not checked on the DNA. TRBV21-1 is labeled a pseudogene. Material for sequencing was peripheral blood. DNA for the CDR3: TGTGCCAGCAGCAATCAGTCCGCGGGATTCTACAATGAGCAGTTCTTC. Translated: CASSNQSAGFYNEQFF.